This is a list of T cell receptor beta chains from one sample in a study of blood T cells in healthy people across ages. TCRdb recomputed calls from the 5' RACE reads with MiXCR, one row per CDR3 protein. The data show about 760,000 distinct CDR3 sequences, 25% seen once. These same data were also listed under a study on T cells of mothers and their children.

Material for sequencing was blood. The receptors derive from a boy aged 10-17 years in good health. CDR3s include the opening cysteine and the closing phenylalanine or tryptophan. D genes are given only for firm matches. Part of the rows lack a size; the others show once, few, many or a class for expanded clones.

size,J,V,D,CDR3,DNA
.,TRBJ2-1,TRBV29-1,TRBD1,CSVEEDRDLSVGQFF,TGCAGCGTTGAAGAGGACAGGGACCTATCGGTTGGGCAGTTCTTC
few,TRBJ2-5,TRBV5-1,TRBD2,CASSFWGAGGLETRYF,TGCGCCAGCAGCTTTTGGGGAGCGGGGGGGCTGGAGACCCGGTACTTC
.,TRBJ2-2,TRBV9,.,CASSGTANTRELFF,TGTGCCAGCAGCGGTACCGCGAACACCCGGGAGCTGTTTTTT
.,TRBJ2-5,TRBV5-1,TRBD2,CASSFILAGDQETQYF,TGCGCCAGCAGCTTCATCCTAGCGGGGGATCAAGAGACCCAGTACTTC
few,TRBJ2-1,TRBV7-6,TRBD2,CASSGVAGNNEQFF,TGTGCCTCCTCCGGGGTAGCGGGGAACAATGAGCAGTTCTTC
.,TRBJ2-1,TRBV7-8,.,CASSLDGTPYNEQFF,TGTGCCAGCAGCTTAGACGGGACACCCTACAATGAGCAGTTCTTC
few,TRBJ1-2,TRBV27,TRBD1,CASSLGTDPNYGYTF,TGTGCCAGCAGCCTAGGGACAGACCCCAACTATGGCTACACCTTC
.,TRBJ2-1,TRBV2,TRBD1,CATSTGPEPGEQFF,TGTGCCACCTCGACAGGGCCAGAACCAGGTGAGCAGTTCTTC
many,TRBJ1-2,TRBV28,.,CASSLYSPTYGYTF,TGTGCCAGCAGTTTATACAGTCCTACGTATGGCTACACCTTC
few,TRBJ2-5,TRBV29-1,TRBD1,CSVGTGAGETQYF,TGCAGCGTTGGAACAGGGGCGGGAGAGACCCAGTACTTC
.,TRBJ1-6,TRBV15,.,CATSRDGAAYNSPLHF,TGTGCCACCAGCAGAGACGGGGCTGCCTATAATTCACCCCTCCACTTT
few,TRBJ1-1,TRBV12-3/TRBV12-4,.,CASSLVPNMNTEAFF,TGTGCCAGCAGTTTAGTTCCGAATATGAACACTGAAGCTTTCTTT
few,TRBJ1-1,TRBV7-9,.,CAGARDGTEAFF,TGTGCCGGGGCACGGGATGGCACTGAAGCTTTCTTT
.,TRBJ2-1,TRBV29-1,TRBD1,CSVEDTGQPTHEQFF,TGCAGCGTTGAAGATACGGGACAGCCCACCCATGAGCAGTTCTTC
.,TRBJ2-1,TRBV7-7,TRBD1,CASSLARTGNDEQFF,TGTGCTAGCAGCTTAGCGAGGACAGGGAACGATGAGCAGTTCTTC
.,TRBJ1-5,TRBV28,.,CASQPRDLGNQPQHF,TGTGCCTCCCAGCCCCGGGATCTCGGTAATCAGCCCCAGCATTTT
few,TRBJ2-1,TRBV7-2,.,CASSLGAYYEQFF,TGTGCCAGCAGCTTGGGAGCATACTATGAGCAGTTCTTC
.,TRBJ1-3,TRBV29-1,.,CSVGGTYGNTIYF,TGCAGCGTTGGTGGGACATATGGAAACACCATATATTTT
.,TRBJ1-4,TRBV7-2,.,CASSQVGVSNEKLFF,TGTGCCAGCAGTCAAGTTGGAGTATCTAATGAAAAACTGTTTTTT
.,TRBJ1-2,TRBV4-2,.,CASSPLQGTNYGYTF,TGTGCCAGCAGCCCCCTCCAAGGTACTAACTATGGCTACACCTTC
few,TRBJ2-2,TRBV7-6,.,CASSSALRGGIKNTGELFF,TGTGCCAGCAGCTCCGCCCTGAGGGGGGGAATTAAGAACACCGGGGAGCTGTTTTTT
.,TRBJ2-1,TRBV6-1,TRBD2,CASSVLGLAGYNEQFF,TGTGCCAGCAGTGTGTTGGGACTAGCGGGCTACAATGAGCAGTTCTTC
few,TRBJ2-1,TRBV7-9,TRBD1,CASSVGQGRGEQFF,TGTGCCAGCAGCGTGGGACAGGGGAGAGGTGAGCAGTTCTTC
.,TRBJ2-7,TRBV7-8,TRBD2,CASSLGPLRETNEQYF,TGTGCCAGCAGCTTAGGTCCCTTGCGGGAGACTAACGAGCAGTACTTC
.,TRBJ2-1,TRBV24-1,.,CATSDMAGSASSSYNEQFF,TGTGCCACCAGTGATATGGCAGGGAGCGCCTCCAGCTCCTACAATGAGCAGTTCTTC
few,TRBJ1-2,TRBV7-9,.,CASSSGLPANYGYTF,TGTGCCAGCAGCTCCGGACTCCCGGCTAACTATGGCTACACCTTC
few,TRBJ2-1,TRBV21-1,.,CASSRGGSPSGPYNEQFF,TGTGCCAGCAGCAGGGGGGGGTCTCCTAGCGGACCCTACAATGAGCAGTTCTTC
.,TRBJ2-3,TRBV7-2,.,CASSFVLTGVGGDTQYF,TGTGCCAGCAGCTTCGTTTTAACTGGGGTCGGTGGAGATACGCAGTATTTT
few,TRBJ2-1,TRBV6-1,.,CASRRGGISSYNEQFF,TGTGCCAGCAGGAGGGGGGGTATTAGCTCCTACAATGAGCAGTTCTTC
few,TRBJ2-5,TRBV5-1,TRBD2,CASSLGGGSEETQYF,TGCGCCAGCAGCTTGGGGGGGGGGTCGGAAGAGACCCAGTACTTC
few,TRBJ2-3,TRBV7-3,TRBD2,CASSELGGGTDTQYF,TGTGCCAGCAGCGAGCTTGGCGGGGGGACAGATACGCAGTATTTT
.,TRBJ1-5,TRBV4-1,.,CASSDTSRGQPQHF,TGCGCCAGCAGCGATACCTCCCGTGGCCAGCCCCAGCATTTT
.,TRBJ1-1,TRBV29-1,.,CSVEGLEIEAFF,TGCAGCGTTGAAGGGCTTGAAATTGAAGCTTTCTTT
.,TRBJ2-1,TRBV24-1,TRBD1,CATSDSGDSSYNEQFF,TGTGCCACCAGTGACTCTGGGGACAGCTCCTACAATGAGCAGTTCTTC
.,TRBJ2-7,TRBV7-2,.,CASSLDRDSWYEQYF,TGTGCCAGCAGCTTAGACAGGGACTCTTGGTACGAGCAGTACTTC
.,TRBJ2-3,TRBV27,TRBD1,CASRTGLSLDTQYF,TGTGCCAGCCGGACAGGGTTAAGTTTAGATACGCAGTATTTT